A single T cell receptor (beta chain) is shown here with its context. What it binds is not known. Measured with immunoSEQ multiplex PCR; TCRdb has only the in-frame clones, and not every one. The table shows under 70,000 clones, with 80% to 90% occurring only once. The data are from a study of OX40 agonist ivuxolimab in advanced cancers. Study information: Patients received the agonistic anti-OX40 (CD134) antibody ivuxolimab. At 0.01 to 10 mg/kg, ivuxolimab was administered intravenously to patients every 2 weeks.

Study findings and constraints: CD8+ T cells showed, on average, more clonal expansion than CD4+ cells.

CDR3 length: 16 amino acids. The V end lost 0 bases, the J end lost 6 bases, and 16 bases lay between the germline ends. CDR1 MNHEY and CDR2 SVGAGI come from the germline V gene. Sequencing used CD4+ or CD8+ T cells sorted from blood, obtained in a trial of the OX40 agonist ivuxolimab. This receptor was identified in an adult with an advanced solid tumor such as melanoma, head and neck, liver or kidney cancer. The rearrangement joins TRBV6-5 to TRBJ2-3; weak D call: TRBD2 (5 bases). The CDR3 coding sequence is TGTGCCAGCAGTTACTCGAGCGGTCGATCGTTCGATACGCAGTATTTT. It codes for CASSYSSGRSFDTQYF.